This T cell receptor beta chain is drawn from a study of cytomegalovirus exposure and HLA in healthy donors. Study-wide results and caveats: Reported performance of the classifier showed diagnosis of cytomegalovirus status with high specificity and sensitivity.

As to this clone: Its antigen is unidentified.

Amplification used 60 Vbeta primers and 13 Jbeta primers. Source study methods: Unique TCR beta chains totaled some 88 million in a later count, with approximately 11 million of them shared. Assay: immunoSEQ multiplex PCR; the TCRdb copy retains only in-frame clones and omits some. V and J calls and clone size are given by that table; D and trimming were obtained from the DNA. The table includes some 180,000 clones, 65% to 85% detected once. Germline CDR1 is ENHRY and CDR2 is SYGVKD. The CDR3 covers 19 residues. The V segment lost 6 bases and the J segment 0 bases; nucleotides outside the gene matches: 11.

The sequence derives from a girl between 5 and 17 years old in good health and CMV-seropositive. Sequencing was done on a sample of PBMCs. J is TRBJ2-3 and V is TRBV10-3; 14 positions agree with TRBD2. This CDR3 is CAIRPGLAGVRASTDTQYF. CDR3 coding DNA: TGTGCCATCAGACCGGGACTAGCGGGAGTTAGGGCTAGCACAGATACGCAGTATTTT.